The next 13 T cell receptor beta chains were all read from a single sample in a study of blood T cell repertoires in COVID-19 (dated by TCRdb to between 2020 and 2021). Preparation of the library involved the immunoSEQ multiplex PCR assay. The table comes from immuneACCESS by way of TCRdb, which keeps in-frame sequences with V and J called. Part of the clones is missing from these tables; in studies checked, under half for an unresolved V gene and the rest for unknown reasons. The sample includes some 330,000 clones, with 70% to 90% observed a single time. Of the sample, about 3.9% falls within the top ten clones. Source material: peripheral blood. The receptors come from a woman aged 45-65 years with active or convalescent COVID-19.

The chain joins TRBV19 to TRBJ2-7; 12 positions match TRBD2. The CDR3 sequence is 14 residues long. CDR1 and CDR2 (germline): LNHDA, SQIVND (reference sequence). Unmatched junction bases numbered 4, after V lost 3 bases and J lost 7 bases. In nucleotides, the CDR3 is TGTGCCAGTAGTATGACTAGCGGGGGCCGAGAGCAGTACTTC. Translation gives CASSMTSGGREQYF. Full variable domain (rest looked up from reference TRBV19 and TRBJ2-7): DGGITQSPKYLFRKEGQNVTLSCEQNLNHDAMYWYRQDPGQGLRLIYYSQIVNDFQKGDIAEGYSVSREKKESFPLTVTSAQKNPTAFYLCASSMTSGGREQYFGPGTRLTVT.

The table lists this clone with a count of one. V and J are TRBV30 and TRBJ1-4; 7 bases line up with TRBD1. Germline V gene lookup returns CDR1 GTSNPN and CDR2 SVGIG (reference sequence). V lost 2 bases, J lost 5 bases, and 8 bases stayed unmatched. CDR3 size: 15 residues. The CDR3 is CAWSTLTGFNEKLFF. DNA for the CDR3: TGTGCCTGGAGTACCCTGACAGGGTTCAATGAAAAACTGTTTTTT.

The V call is TRBV6-2 or TRBV6-3, the J call TRBJ2-2; D perhaps matches TRBD1 (5 bases). Germline loops: CDR1 MNHEY, CDR2 SVGEGT. The CDR3 has 16 amino acids. Between the trimmed V and J ends, which lost 2 bases and 0 bases, there was a span of 10 bases. The CDR3 spells CASSYPRAANTGELFF. In DNA form, the CDR3 reads TGTGCCAGCAGTTACCCCAGGGCCGCGAACACCGGGGAGCTGTTTTTT.

The chain uses TRBV5-1 and TRBJ2-3; tentatively, D is TRBD2 (6 bases). The V and J ends lost 3 bases and 4 bases respectively, with 18 bases between them. Germline V gene data show CDR1 as SGHRS and CDR2 as YFSETQ. The CDR3 covers 16 residues. CDR3: CASSSGRGGGADTQYF. The CDR3 DNA sequence: TGCGCCAGCAGCTCGGGCCGTGGCGGAGGGGCAGATACGCAGTATTTT.

This clone was seen only a few times. The chain couples TRBV4-3 to TRBJ1-1, with D unresolved. CDR3 length: 15 amino acids. Germline lookup yields CDR1 LGHNA and CDR2 YSLEER. Trimming took off 0 bases at V and 0 bases at J, with 8 bases between the two ends. The CDR3 region has the DNA TGCGCCAGCAGCCAAGATACACGCCTGAACACTGAAGCTTTCTTT. Amino acid sequence: CASSQDTRLNTEAFF.

The CDR3 DNA reads TGTGCTAGTGGTTTGGCCTTTACAGGAATGAACACTGAAGCTTTCTTT. It codes for CASGLAFTGMNTEAFF. The V gene is TRBV12-5, the J gene TRBJ1-1, with D tentatively TRBD1 (5 bases). The CDR3 is 16 residues long. Germline CDR1 reads LGHNT; CDR2 reads FRNRAP. Trimming cost V 1 base and J 0 bases, with 12 bases left between them.

The chain joins TRBV2 to TRBJ1-2, with TRBD1 as a possible D gene (6 bases). Trimming removed 10 bases at V and 4 bases at J, with 22 bases between. The CDR3 loop spans 15 amino acids. CDR1 is SNHLY, CDR2 FYNNEI, per germline. CDR3 sequence (DNA): TGTGCCACCCGACAGGAACGCAGAACCACCTATGGCTACACCTTC. Protein: CATRQERRTTYGYTF.

This clone has more than one count but fewer than ten. The CDR3 sequence: CASSSRTGELYGYTF. Here the CDR3 DNA reads TGTGCCAGCAGTTCAAGGACAGGTGAACTTTATGGCTACACCTTC. The chain uses TRBV6-6 and TRBJ1-2; 7 nucleotides agree with TRBD1. V was clipped by 4 bases and J by 5 bases; unmatched bases: 10. The CDR3 spans 15 residues. Germline assignment: CDR1 MNHNY and CDR2 SVGAGI (reference sequence).

The chain links TRBV7-3 to TRBJ2-7, with 7 nucleotides matching TRBD1. The V and J ends lost 5 bases and 2 bases, in that order; junction bases with no gene match: 9. Germline V gives CDR1 SGHTA, CDR2 FQGTGA. The length of the CDR3 is 15 residues. CDR3 in amino acids: CASSVSQGIPYEQYF. The CDR3 nucleotides read TGTGCCAGCAGCGTATCACAGGGGATCCCCTACGAGCAGTACTTC.

This chain uses TRBV19 with TRBJ2-1, with 9 bases aligning to TRBD2. CDR3 length: 15 amino acids. CDR1 and CDR2 (germline): LNHDA, SQIVND (reference sequence). The junction had 11 bases not matched to a gene; V was cut back by 4 bases and J by 10 bases. The DNA of the CDR3 is TGTGCCAGTAGTAGTAGCGGGAGTGTGGGGCGCGAGCAGTTCTTC. Its translation is CASSSSGSVGREQFF.

The sample holds one count of this clone. The gene calls are TRBV10-3 and TRBJ1-2, with D perhaps TRBD1 (5 bases). Germline CDR1 is ENHRY and CDR2 is SYGVKD. The CDR3 extends over 15 amino acids. The V end was cut by 1 base, the J end by 2 bases, with 11 bases between. The CDR3 reads CAISEFKGPNYGYTF. In DNA, the CDR3 is TGTGCCATCAGTGAGTTCAAGGGGCCCAACTATGGCTACACCTTC.

This clone was recorded once. The chain uses TRBV18 and TRBJ1-3; tentatively, D is TRBD1 (5 bases). The germline V and J ends were trimmed by 3 bases and 4 bases, with 22 bases remaining between them. This CDR3 region has 18 residues. Germline CDR1 KGHSH, CDR2 LQKENI. The CDR3 here is CASSPQNPRGKTGNTIYF. Here the CDR3 DNA reads TGTGCCAGCTCACCCCAAAACCCTCGGGGGAAGACAGGAAACACCATATATTTT.

The V and J genes are TRBV5-4 and TRBJ1-1; TRBD1 matches at 7 bases. The CDR3 length is 16 residues. CDR1 is SGHNT, CDR2 YYREEE, per germline (reference sequence). The V and J ends lost 0 bases and 4 bases, in that order; junction bases with no gene match: 9. CDR3 nucleotide sequence: TGTGCCAGCAGCTTGGCCTCGAAGGGGGCGCCCACTGAAGCTTTCTTT. It yields the protein CASSLASKGAPTEAFF.